This TCR beta chain was retrieved from a study of T cell responses to AZD1222 COVID-19 vaccine. This clone appeared a single time. Antigen specificity is unknown. The junction and the germline gene differ at one end; a read error may be behind it. Study-level points and caveats: Spike-specific TCR breadth and depth went up after people got two AZD1222 doses. Females made up more of the donors, who were largely white British, and clonal diversity may have come out too low. Repertoires were sampled only after the peak T cell response.

Here immunoSEQ multiplex PCR was the method, and the copy in TCRdb shows in-frame clones only, minus some. Among roughly 120,000 clones listed, 90% to 95% were seen once. Source: peripheral blood, taken on day 0 of AZD1222 vaccination. The clonotype comes from an adult in good health.

The DNA for the CDR3 is TGTGCCAGCAGCCCTAACCGGGAGCGGGCGGTCTTC. Translating gives CASSPNRERAVF. The chain employs TRBV5-6 and TRBJ2-1, with D maybe TRBD2 (6 bases). Germline CDR1 and CDR2: SGHDT and YYEEEE. The CDR3 contains 12 residues.